A single sample is the source of the 14 T cell receptor beta chains below, sequenced in a study of tumor and adjacent non-tumor tissue in lung cancer (dated by TCRdb to the late 2010s). Libraries were constructed by multiplex PCR. The run used an Illumina HiSeq 2500. Following protocols modified from ARM-PCR, the researchers constructed TCRbeta libraries through three rounds of nested PCR with primers (Table S4). In-frame beta chains were kept once TCRdb had trimmed the public reads at Q25 with fastp and called clones with MiXCR. Records with the same CDR3 protein are collapsed into one entry carrying the most frequent genes and DNA. For this sample there are over 110,000 distinct CDR3 sequences; about 71% appear just once. About 18% of the sample is in the top ten clones. RNA was isolated from bulk unsorted tissue, and RNA quality was assessed with a NanoDrop ND-1000 and an Agilent 2100. Sequenced material: lung tumor tissue. Source of these receptors: a man in his fifties or sixties with small cell lung cancer.

A remark on this clonotype: This clone may be a read error of a much larger clone one base away. The chain carries TRBV6-5 and TRBJ2-1, with unresolved D. CDR3 length: 17 residues. The V gene's germline CDR1 is MNHEY and CDR2 SVGAGI. The CDR3 region is CASSYSTNFPSYNGQFF. The DNA of the CDR3 is TGTGCCAGCAGTTACTCCACCAACTTCCCCTCCTACAATGGGCAGTTCTTC.

The genes are TRBV2 and TRBJ2-1, with D hard to call. Germline CDR1 and CDR2: SNHLY and FYNNEI. CDR3 length: 15 residues. Trimming cost V 11 bases and J 2 bases, with 19 bases left between them. The DNA of the CDR3 is TGTGCCTGCAATGATGGCGCGCCCGCCTACAATGAGCAGTTCTTC. Translating gives CACNDGAPAYNEQFF.

This clonotype occurred many times. This CDR3 is CASRGRSYTDTQYF. DNA for the CDR3: TGTGCCAGCAGGGGCAGAAGCTACACAGATACGCAGTATTTT. This chain links TRBV28 with TRBJ2-3; D not certain. V shed 6 bases and J shed 2 bases, with 12 bases lying between them. The CDR3 extends over 14 amino acids. Germline lookup yields CDR1 MDHEN and CDR2 SYDVKM.

This clonotype was picked up a small number of times. The chain carries TRBV28 and TRBJ2-2; D could derive from TRBD1 or TRBD2 (5 bases each). CDR1 and CDR2 (germline): MDHEN, SYDVKM. V lost 1 base and J lost 4, with 10 bases in between. The CDR3 is 15 residues long. CDR3 loop: CASSLLGVLTGELFF. The CDR3 DNA is TGTGCCAGCAGTTTATTGGGGGTGCTCACCGGGGAGCTGTTTTTT.

This clonotype was seen repeatedly, ten times or more. The chain uses TRBV28 and TRBJ2-3; possibly TRBD2 for D (5 bases). Germline V CDR1 and CDR2: MDHEN, SYDVKM. Trimming took 6 bases from V and 2 from J, leaving 6 bases between them. This CDR3 has 12 amino acids. The CDR3 DNA follows: TGTGCCAGCAGGGAGGTCACAGATACGCAGTATTTT. It specifies CASREVTDTQYF.

CDR3 protein: CSANRGAGPRDEQFF. The CDR3 DNA follows: TGCAGTGCTAATCGGGGGGCGGGCCCCCGGGATGAGCAGTTCTTC. The chain links TRBV20-1 to TRBJ2-1; TRBD2 might be the D (7 bases). CDR1 is DFQATT and CDR2 is SNEGSKA in the germline V gene (reference sequence). V lost 4 bases and J 8 bases, leaving 21 bases between the germline ends. The CDR3 length is 15 residues.

V is TRBV6-5 and J is TRBJ1-1; the D gene is possibly TRBD1 (5 bases). Germline V gene sequence: CDR1 MNHEY, CDR2 SVGAGI. This CDR3 comprises 16 residues. The CDR3 nucleotides read TGTAGCAGCACCACCAGACAACAGGCATTAAAGAACGAAGCTTTCTTT. Translation gives CSSTTRQQALKNEAFF.

Note on this clonotype: A junction boundary mismatches the germline segment, possibly from a read error. In DNA, the CDR3 is TGCAGTGCCAGGGACAGGGTGGTGAACTCTGAAGCTTTCTTT. Its protein product is CSARDRVVNSEAFF. The chain links TRBV20-1 to TRBJ1-1; TRBD1 matches at 9 bases. The CDR3 is made up of 14 amino acids. From germline, CDR1 is DFQATT and CDR2 SNEGSKA (reference sequence).

This clonotype was recorded once. A much more abundant neighbour one base away suggests this may be a read error. The chain links TRBV6-5 to TRBJ1-6; possible D gene TRBD1, 5 bases. The CDR3 sequence is 12 residues long. Looked up from germline, CDR1 is MNHEY and CDR2 is SVGAGI. The CDR3 here is CDSSYRNSPLHF. DNA of the CDR3: TGTGACAGCAGTTACAGGAATTCACCCCTCCACTTT.

This clonotype has just a few counts. A much larger clone lies a single base off, so this may be a read error. V and J are TRBV11-2 and TRBJ2-7; D may be TRBD1 or TRBD2 (5 bases each). V shed 1 base and J shed 4 bases, with 11 bases lying between them. Germline V gene sequence: CDR1 SGHAT, CDR2 FQNNGV. This CDR3 is built from 14 residues. The CDR3 DNA reads TGTGCCAGCAGCTTAGTAGGGGAGACTTACGAGCAGTACTTC. Translated: CASSLVGETYEQYF.

The gene calls are TRBV5-4 and TRBJ2-7; TRBD1 might be the D (6 bases). CDR1 and CDR2 from the germline V gene are SGHNT and YYREEE (reference sequence). V gave up 3 bases and J gave up 3 bases, with 13 bases separating them. The CDR3 is made up of 14 amino acids. The CDR3 reads CASSSGAPLYEQYF. The CDR3 bases are TGTGCCAGCAGCTCAGGGGCCCCTCTCTACGAGCAGTACTTC.

The chain recombines TRBV7-9 with TRBJ1-2; D might be TRBD1 (6 bases). The germline V gene encodes CDR1 SEHNR and CDR2 FQNEAQ (reference sequence). The CDR3 is made up of 15 amino acids. Trimming pared 4 bases from V and 0 bases from J, leaving 12 bases between. The DNA of the CDR3 is TGTGCCAGCAGCTCTACCCGGACAGCTAACTATGGCTACACCTTC. The encoded protein is CASSSTRTANYGYTF.

This clonotype was recorded only once. This chain uses TRBV7-9 with TRBJ2-1; the match to TRBD2 covers 9 bases. Germline CDR1 SEHNR, CDR2 FQNEAQ (reference sequence). The CDR3 sequence is 20 residues long. J was trimmed by 0 bases and V by 6 bases; bases with no gene match: 18. CDR3 sequence: CASRLMQVVTSGSSYNEQFF. Written as DNA, the CDR3 is TGTGCCAGCAGATTAATGCAGGTCGTGACTAGCGGAAGCTCCTACAATGAGCAGTTCTTC.

Regarding this clonotype: Sequence at one end of the junction differs from germline and may be a read error. The CDR3 DNA reads TGTGCCAGCTGTAGGGCGGGAGAGTTCACCGGGGGGCTGTTTTTT. Protein: CASCRAGEFTGGLFF. The genes are TRBV6-5 and TRBJ2-2; 7 bases are shared with TRBD2. Germline CDR1 is MNHEY and CDR2 is SVGAGI. This CDR3 is 15 amino acids long.